Here is one TCR beta chain with its context. What it binds is not known. Duration under 3 months, a NOSPECS grade of at least 4, and a Clinical Activity Score of at least 3 characterized the ophthalmopathy patients. Diagnoses were made from clinical symptoms, serum measures (thyroxine and TRAb), thyroid ultrasound and orbital computed tomography. The CDR3 spans 17 residues. Germline CDR1 reads WSHSY; CDR2 reads SAAADI. V shed 6 bases and J 0 bases; nucleotides not matched to a gene: 11. The sample comes from a study of T cells in Graves' hyperthyroidism and ophthalmopathy. At the level of the study: Peripheral blood was secured at the point of initial diagnosis, before any treatment.

Amplification of TCR beta CDR3 regions used RNA as the template. Carried out on the TCR CDR3, a first-round RT-PCR used the HTBI primer set. TCRdb redid the calling of the multiplex PCR reads with MiXCR, one entry per CDR3 protein. This sample has about 350,000 distinct CDR3 sequences, with 15% to 20% found just once. Whole-study results and caveats: Researchers found most expanded thyroid clonotypes above 0.001 in blood as well.

This receptor was identified in a woman in her thirties or forties with Graves' ophthalmopathy. The sample comprised blood. This sequence joins TRBV10-2 and TRBJ2-4; 7 positions match TRBD1. CDR3 sequence: CASRGQEVLLAKNIQYF. CDR3 nucleotide sequence: TGCGCCAGCAGAGGACAGGAAGTTCTCTTAGCCAAAAACATTCAGTACTTC.